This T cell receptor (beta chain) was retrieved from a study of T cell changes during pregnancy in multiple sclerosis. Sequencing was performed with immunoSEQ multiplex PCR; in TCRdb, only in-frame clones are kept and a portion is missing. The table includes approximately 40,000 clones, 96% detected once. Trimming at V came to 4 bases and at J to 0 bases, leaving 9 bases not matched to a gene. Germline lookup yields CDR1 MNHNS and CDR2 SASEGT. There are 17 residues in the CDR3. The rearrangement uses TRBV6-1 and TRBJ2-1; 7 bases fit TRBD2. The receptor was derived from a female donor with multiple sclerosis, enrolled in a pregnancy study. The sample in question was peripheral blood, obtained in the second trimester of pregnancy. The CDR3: CASSASGAVSSYNEQFF. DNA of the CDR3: TGTGCCAGCAGTGCGAGCGGGGCGGTGAGCTCCTACAATGAGCAGTTCTTC.